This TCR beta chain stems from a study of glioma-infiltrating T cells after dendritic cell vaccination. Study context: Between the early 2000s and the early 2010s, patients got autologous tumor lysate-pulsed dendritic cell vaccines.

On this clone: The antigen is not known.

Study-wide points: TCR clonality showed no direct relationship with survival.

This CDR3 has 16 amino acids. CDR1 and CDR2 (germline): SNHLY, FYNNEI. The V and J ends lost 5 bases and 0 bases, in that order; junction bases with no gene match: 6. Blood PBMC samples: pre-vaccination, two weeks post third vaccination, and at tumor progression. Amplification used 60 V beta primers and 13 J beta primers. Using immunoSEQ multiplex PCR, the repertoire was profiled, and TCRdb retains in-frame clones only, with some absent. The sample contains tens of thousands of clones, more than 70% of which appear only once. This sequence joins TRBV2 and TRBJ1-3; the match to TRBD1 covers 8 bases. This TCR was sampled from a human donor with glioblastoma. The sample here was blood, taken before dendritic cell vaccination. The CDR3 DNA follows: TGTGCCAGCAGTCCTCAGGGGGCCTCCTCTGGAAACACCATATATTTT. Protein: CASSPQGASSGNTIYF.